These T cell receptor beta chains were read from a single sample in a study of tumor-infiltrating lymphocytes in primary liver carcinoma. Each CDR3 protein gets one entry after TCRdb re-called the multiplex PCR reads with MiXCR. The repertoire holds about 130,000 distinct CDR3 sequences, with 60% to 80% as singletons. Sequenced sample: liver tumor tissue from sampling region 3. The receptors originated from a woman in her sixties with primary liver carcinoma and hepatitis B virus infection. Both conserved end residues are trimmed from each CDR3.

j_gene,v_gene,CDR3aa
TRBJ2-7,TRBV28,AKQTQGARLAHYEQY
TRBJ2-1,TRBV13,VSSPHVLAEYNEQF
TRBJ2-5,TRBV29-1,SVDRGEETQY
TRBJ2-1,TRBV6-5,AGSYLLAGGQYNEQF
TRBJ1-1,TRBV12-3/TRBV12-4,ASSLWTGTNTEAF
TRBJ1-2,TRBV14,ASNQTGVGHT
TRBJ2-1,TRBV11-2,ANSRLKHEVANEQF
TRBJ2-7,TRBV5-6,ASSFYGGNGNEQY
TRBJ1-5,TRBV18,ASSPAERKPQH
TRBJ1-2,TRBV5-4,ASSLEGYGYT
TRBJ2-1,TRBV5-1,ASSPLGRDERF
TRBJ2-5,TRBV7-2,ASSLVGQRRETQY
TRBJ1-6,TRBV11-2,ASSLSTGYNSPLH
TRBJ2-1,TRBV10-3,AIGGTSGRLKGNEQF
TRBJ2-3,TRBV7-3,ASSFGPADTQY
TRBJ2-1,TRBV6-5,ASSYSARGEAGGYNEQF
TRBJ2-3,TRBV7-8,ASSPSSGGVLGTQY
TRBJ1-1,TRBV5-4,ASSLTTLGDAEAF
TRBJ2-2,TRBV6-2/TRBV6-3,TSSYRPNTGELF
TRBJ2-3,TRBV11-3,AGSFRTNTDTQY
TRBJ2-3,TRBV10-3,AISESWGSGQRDTQY
TRBJ2-3,TRBV29-1,SAGWEGGDTQY
TRBJ1-3,TRBV4-1,ASSQDRRVGNTIY
TRBJ2-7,TRBV11-2,VSSITSGSGQY
TRBJ2-1,TRBV5-1,ASSLGRVSYNEQF
TRBJ1-4,TRBV6-1,ARCEATVGKLF
TRBJ2-1,TRBV6-6,ASSYSRDHEQF
TRBJ1-5,TRBV6-1,ASNKEGQTNQPQH
TRBJ1-2,TRBV6-5,ASSYGPRDGYGYT
TRBJ1-5,TRBV12-3/TRBV12-4,ASSWGVRPQH
TRBJ2-1,TRBV11-2,ASSSSGTSRGTSYNEHF
TRBJ2-7,TRBV11-2,ASSLGGILYEQY
TRBJ2-5,TRBV7-8,ASSSNAGQGKTQY
TRBJ1-3,TRBV14,ASSPEWGSGNTIY
TRBJ2-4,TRBV6-1,ASTRGGKLVKNIQY
TRBJ2-2,TRBV29-1,SVGWGTGELF
TRBJ1-2,TRBV28,ASSRQIYGYT
TRBJ2-7,TRBV12-3/TRBV12-4,ASSRAGGTYEQY
TRBJ2-3,TRBV5-6,ASSSKPSGQDTQY